The 20 T cell receptor beta chains below come from one sample, sequenced in a study of blood T cell repertoires in COVID-19. Here immunoSEQ multiplex PCR was the method, and the copy in TCRdb shows in-frame clones only, minus some. The table has 65,000 to 70,000 clones, 87% seen once. The specimen was peripheral blood. These receptors all come from a man between 50 and 59 years old with active COVID-19.

The V call is TRBV5-1, the J call TRBJ2-7; D may be TRBD1 (5 bases). Germline V lookup: CDR1 SGHRS, CDR2 YFSETQ. CDR3 length: 14 amino acids. V was clipped by 3 bases and J by 6 bases, with 16 bases between them. This chain's CDR3 is CASSSEPGIPEQYF. CDR3 DNA: TGCGCCAGCAGCTCTGAACCAGGGATTCCCGAGCAGTACTTC.

This chain uses TRBV7-2 with TRBJ1-1; D possibly corresponds to TRBD1 (6 bases). The ends were cut back, 2 bases at V and 3 bases at J, with 10 bases in the middle. This CDR3 spans 14 amino acids. Germline loops: CDR1 SGHTA, CDR2 FQGNSA. The CDR3 sequence: CASSLYRVDTEAFF. CDR3 nucleotides: TGTGCCAGCAGCTTATACAGGGTTGACACTGAAGCTTTCTTT.

The V and J genes are TRBV7-2 and TRBJ1-1; tentatively, D is TRBD1 (6 bases). This CDR3 has 13 amino acids. Germline V gene data show CDR1 as SGHTA and CDR2 as FQGNSA. V lost 1 base to trimming and J lost 12 bases, with 15 bases between them. The CDR3 nucleotides read TGTGCCAGCAGCTTAGAGGGGGGGCTCTCGTCTTTCTTT. It codes for CASSLEGGLSSFF.

J is TRBJ1-2 and V is TRBV25-1; 11 positions agree with TRBD1. The V segment lost 5 bases and the J segment 12 bases; nucleotides outside the gene matches: 5. Germline V gives CDR1 MGHDK, CDR2 SYGVNS. The CDR3 extends over 12 amino acids. CDR3 bases: TGTGCCAGCAGTTCTAGGACAGGGGGCCACACCTTC. This gives the protein CASSSRTGGHTF.

The V gene is TRBV30, the J gene TRBJ1-1; D unresolved. There are 12 residues in the CDR3. Trimming took off 4 bases at V and 0 bases at J, with 6 bases between the two ends. Germline assignment: CDR1 GTSNPN and CDR2 SVGIG (reference sequence). CDR3 region: CAWTGMNTEAFF. The CDR3 DNA reads TGTGCCTGGACAGGTATGAACACTGAAGCTTTCTTT. Complete variable domain (other parts from reference TRBV30 and TRBJ1-1): SQTIHQWPATLVQPVGSPLSLECTVEGTSNPNLYWYRQAAGRGLQLLFYSVGIGQISSEVPQNLSASRPQDRQFILSSKKLLLSDSGFYLCAWTGMNTEAFFGQGTRLTVV.

The V and J genes are TRBV27 and TRBJ2-5, with D perhaps TRBD2 (6 bases). V gave up 5 bases and J gave up 7 bases, with 17 bases separating them. The germline CDR1 and CDR2 sequences are MNHEY and SMNVEV (reference sequence). This CDR3 has 14 amino acids. The CDR3 loop reads CASSPWGDQGTQYF. CDR3 nucleotides: TGTGCCAGCAGTCCCTGGGGGGACCAGGGGACCCAGTACTTC.

The gene calls are TRBV5-6 and TRBJ2-7; D is unresolved. The V and J ends lost 0 bases and 2 bases respectively, with 12 bases between them. Germline assignment: CDR1 SGHDT and CDR2 YYEEEE. The CDR3 totals 15 residues. The CDR3 nucleotides read TGTGCCAGCAGCTTGGAAGTAGCTCCCACCTACGAGCAGTACTTC. This sequence encodes CASSLEVAPTYEQYF.

The chain has TRBV7-9 and TRBJ1-1; no firm D call. Trimming left V 10 bases short and J 5 bases short, with 14 bases between. There are 12 residues in the CDR3. Looked up from germline, CDR1 is SEHNR and CDR2 is FQNEAQ (reference sequence). The CDR3 nucleotides read TGTGCCACTTACTTCGGCGGGACTGAAGCTTTCTTT. It specifies CATYFGGTEAFF. The full variable domain, completed using reference TRBV7-9 and TRBJ1-1, is DTGVSQNPRHKITKRGQNVTFRCDPISEHNRLYWYRQTLGQGPEFLTYFQNEAQLEKSRLLSDRFSAERPKGSFSTLEIQRTEQGDSAMYLCATYFGGTEAFFGQGTRLTVV.

This chain links TRBV25-1 with TRBJ2-2; no definite D call. Germline V gene data show CDR1 as MGHDK and CDR2 as SYGVNS. This CDR3 is built from 14 residues. Trimming stripped 2 bases from V and 4 bases from J, with 8 bases between. The CDR3 coding sequence is TGTGCCAGCAGTGAAGGGCTTGGCACCGGGGAGCTGTTTTTT. Translating gives CASSEGLGTGELFF. The variable domain in full, with the rest retrieved from reference TRBV25-1 and TRBJ2-2, is EADIYQTPRYLVIGTGKKITLECSQTMGHDKMYWYQQDPGMELHLIHYSYGVNSTEKGDLSSESTVSRIRTEHFPLTLESARPSHTSQYLCASSEGLGTGELFFGEGSRLTVL.

The chain employs TRBV7-3 and TRBJ2-3, with TRBD1 matching over 10 bases. V trimming: 5 bases; J trimming: 3 bases; junction bases outside the gene matches: 11. This CDR3 comprises 17 residues. Germline V CDR1 and CDR2: SGHTA, FQGTGA. CDR3 nucleotide sequence: TGTGCCAGCAGCCCAAACGCGGACAGGGGGTGGACAGATACGCAGTATTTT. It is translated as CASSPNADRGWTDTQYF. Full variable domain (missing parts from reference TRBV7-3 and TRBJ2-3): GAGVSQTPSNKVTEKGKYVELRCDPISGHTALYWYRQSLGQGPEFLIYFQGTGAADDSGLPNDRFFAVRPEGSVSTLKIQRTERGDSAVYLCASSPNADRGWTDTQYFGPGTRLTVL.

The chain uses TRBV25-1 and TRBJ2-7; maybe TRBD1 (5 bases). V lost 7 bases, J lost 4 bases, and 17 bases lay in between. The germline V gene encodes CDR1 MGHDK and CDR2 SYGVNS. The CDR3 sequence is 14 residues long. CDR3 DNA sequence: TGTGCCAGCATGGGCTTAGGGGTTTCATACGAGCAGTACTTC. Amino acids: CASMGLGVSYEQYF.

The rearrangement joins TRBV9 to TRBJ1-1; 8 bases agree with TRBD1. J gave up 4 bases and V 3 bases, and 5 bases lay outside the gene matches. The CDR3 is 14 amino acids. The germline V gene has CDR1 SGDLS and CDR2 YYNGEE. The CDR3 DNA is TGTGCCAGCAGCGCCCAACAGGGGGGCACTGAAGCTTTCTTT. The encoded protein is CASSAQQGGTEAFF.

This clone was observed a single time. The rearrangement links TRBV5-1 to TRBJ1-1; TRBD1 might be the D (6 bases). Trimming removed 4 bases from V and 7 bases from J, with 14 bases in between. The V gene's germline CDR1 is SGHRS and CDR2 YFSETQ. This CDR3 spans 13 amino acids. The CDR3 loop reads CASSVGQPNEAFF. In DNA form, the CDR3 reads TGCGCCAGCAGCGTGGGACAACCCAATGAAGCTTTCTTT.

This clone has only a few counts. The J gene is TRBJ1-2, the V gene TRBV28; 10 positions agree with TRBD1. Germline loops: CDR1 MDHEN, CDR2 SYDVKM. V gave up 5 bases and J gave up 8 bases; unmatched junction bases: 5. This CDR3 is 13 amino acids long. The CDR3 DNA sequence: TGTGCCAGCAGTCTCGGACAGGGGGTAGGCTACACCTTC. Its translation is CASSLGQGVGYTF.

The J gene is TRBJ1-5, the V gene TRBV5-1; D may be TRBD1 (6 bases). CDR1 is SGHRS and CDR2 is YFSETQ in the germline V gene. The CDR3 is made up of 15 amino acids. Trimming took off 0 bases at V and 1 base at J, with 8 bases between the two ends. The CDR3 bases are TGCGCCAGCAGCTTGGGCAGGGGAAGCAATCAGCCCCAGCATTTT. As protein: CASSLGRGSNQPQHF.

This clone was found once. This chain links TRBV20-1 with TRBJ2-7; D gene ambiguous. The CDR3 runs to 11 residues. CDR1 and CDR2 (germline): DFQATT, SNEGSKA (reference sequence). V lost 3 bases and J 2 bases, leaving 5 bases between the germline ends. The CDR3 spells CSASPAYEQYF. For the CDR3, the DNA is TGCAGTGCTAGTCCCGCCTACGAGCAGTACTTC.

The chain has TRBV7-8 and TRBJ2-3; a weak D match, TRBD1 (6 bases). Germline values: CDR1 SGHVS, CDR2 FQNEAQ. Trimming left V 4 bases short and J 3 bases short, with 14 bases between. The CDR3 covers 15 residues. CDR3 region: CASSSGQSRTDTQYF. As DNA, the CDR3 is TGTGCCAGCAGCTCCGGACAGTCTCGGACAGATACGCAGTATTTT.

The rearrangement links TRBV7-8 to TRBJ1-1; TRBD1 matches at 8 bases. Germline V gene sequence: CDR1 SGHVS, CDR2 FQNEAQ. J gave up 3 bases and V 5 bases, and 5 bases lay outside the gene matches. The CDR3 extends over 14 amino acids. The CDR3, as DNA: TGTGCCAGCAGCCTTGGACAGGGTGACACTGAAGCTTTCTTT. Its protein product is CASSLGQGDTEAFF.

The rearrangement joins TRBV7-8 to TRBJ2-1, with 7 bases matching TRBD1. The CDR3 spans 16 residues. In germline, CDR1 is SGHVS, CDR2 FQNEAQ. Trimming cost V 0 bases and J 8 bases; bases outside gene matches: 10. The CDR3 region is CASSLAGYRGFDEQFF. CDR3 DNA sequence: TGTGCCAGCAGCTTAGCGGGATACAGGGGATTCGATGAGCAGTTCTTC. Based on the CDR3 plus reference TRBV7-8 and TRBJ2-1, the full variable domain is GAGVSQSPRYKVAKRGQDVALRCDPISGHVSLFWYQQALGQGPEFLTYFQNEAQLDKSGLPSDRFFAERPEGSVSTLKIQRTQQEDSAVYLCASSLAGYRGFDEQFFGPGTRLTVL.

The chain carries TRBV29-1 and TRBJ2-1, with TRBD1 matching 8 bases. V dropped 7 bases and J dropped 4; count of bases not matched to a gene: 12. Germline-derived CDR1 and CDR2 are SQVTM and ANQGSEA. The CDR3 totals 15 residues. CDR3 sequence reads: CSAQGADATYNEQFF. CDR3 nucleotide sequence: TGCAGCGCCCAGGGGGCGGATGCTACTTACAATGAGCAGTTCTTC.